The clone carrying this TCR beta chain was recorded a few times. One junction end disagrees with the germline gene, perhaps due to a read error. This entry belongs to a study of cytomegalovirus exposure and HLA in healthy donors. The CDR3 covers 15 residues. Germline V gene data show CDR1 as SSHAT and CDR2 as FNYEAQ (reference sequence). This PCR relied on a set of 60 Vbeta primers and 13 Jbeta primers. Method: immunoSEQ multiplex PCR; TCRdb's copy keeps in-frame clones and lacks some. The data hold more than 80,000 clones, with over 55% observed a single time. This clonotype was obtained from a female donor in good health and CMV-seronegative. The V and J genes are TRBV7-7 and TRBJ2-1; possibly TRBD2 for D (6 bases). The sample consisted of PBMCs. Here the CDR3 reads CASSVGRDGYNEQFF. In DNA, the CDR3 is TGTGCTAGCAGCGTGGGGCGGGATGGGTACAATGAGCAGTTCTTC.